These T cell receptor beta chains were read from a single sample in a study of cytomegalovirus exposure and HLA in healthy donors. Sequenced by immunoSEQ multiplex PCR; TCRdb stores in-frame clones only, minus some. The table has fewer than 400,000 clones, about nine tenths seen once. The sample was PBMCs. The receptors stem from a woman aged 18-29 years in good health and CMV-seronegative. CDR3s leave out the opening cysteine and the closing phenylalanine or tryptophan.

>TRBJ1-2|TRBV7-8
ASSLMPGVAPGYT
>TRBJ2-1|TRBV28
ASSNKWVSRVSQNPKSSYNEQF
>TRBJ2-7|TRBV4-1
ASSPRGQGAGEQY
>TRBJ2-7|TRBV5-1
ASSLQGQGYEQY
>TRBJ2-1|TRBV29-1
SYLGLAGGSYNEQF
>TRBJ2-1|TRBV9
ASSPPPGGPSSYNEQF
>TRBJ2-2|TRBV10-3
AISPGLANTGELF
>TRBJ1-2|TRBV9
ASSGDGQGEGYGYT
>TRBJ2-1|TRBV4-1
ASSQGSGRSYNEQF
>TRBJ2-1|TRBV18
ASSPPGLAGGNEQF
>TRBJ2-7|TRBV7-3
ASSFGEGYEQY
>TRBJ2-2|TRBV28
ASRNPGQGITGELF
>TRBJ2-7|TRBV28
ASSVGQSMQY
>TRBJ2-7|TRBV15
ATSRDIGLSYEQY
>TRBJ2-7|TRBV7-2
ASTLAGGPGYEQY
>TRBJ2-2|TRBV9
ASSYAGTGELF
>TRBJ2-7|TRBV4-1
ASSRGFIDEQY
>TRBJ1-2|TRBV28
ASRPGGGSYGYT
>TRBJ2-1|TRBV2
ASSQDRGRDEQF
>TRBJ2-1|TRBV5-4
ASSLGGLAGGDEQF
>TRBJ1-3|TRBV9
ASSVGGTGAGNTIY
>TRBJ1-5|TRBV7-2
ASSQPTGPQH
>TRBJ2-7|TRBV4-1
ASSPVAGANYEQY
>TRBJ1-2|TRBV7-9
ASSRQPTGSNYGYT
>TRBJ1-5|TRBV6-6
ASSYGDRAQPQH
>TRBJ2-2|TRBV18
ASSSGLAGDTGELF
>TRBJ2-1|TRBV6-5
ASRPGLAGTDEQF
>TRBJ2-1|TRBV27
ASSLDAGRSYNEQF
>TRBJ2-2|TRBV6-5
ASSRQGADTGELF
>TRBJ2-2|TRBV6-5
ASSYFGTDNTGELF
>TRBJ2-1|TRBV18
ASSRDRSVDEQF
>TRBJ2-7|TRBV13
ASSETGLYEQY
>TRBJ2-7|TRBV5-6
ASSSSSYEQY
>TRBJ1-5|TRBV7-2
ASSVGQGSNQPQH
>TRBJ2-7|TRBV7-9
ASSFGTFPGGSYEQY
>TRBJ2-1|TRBV27
ASRDRTASYNEQF
>TRBJ1-2|TRBV5-6
ASSLSVDYGYT
>TRBJ2-5|TRBV13
ASSFSGETQY
>TRBJ2-3|TRBV18
ASSRDSGTDTQY
>TRBJ2-7|TRBV21-1
ASSKGTLFAYEQY
>TRBJ2-7|TRBV19
ASSMALAGGYEQY
>TRBJ1-2|TRBV29-1
SVEAVGPLGGGYT
>TRBJ2-1|TRBV2
ASWGLAGGPNEQF
>TRBJ2-1|TRBV18
ASSPETSGRDEQF
>TRBJ2-1|TRBV5-6
ASSLGTSGSNEQF
>TRBJ2-2|TRBV9
ASSVRVTGELF
>TRBJ1-2|TRBV7-2
ASSRQASYGYT